The 30 T cell receptor beta chains below all came from one sample that was sequenced in a study of control samples from healthy donors and cancer patients. Only in-frame clones appear in the TCRdb table, and some are missing; sequencing was by immunoSEQ multiplex PCR. The sample yields about 83,000 clones, around 92% seen once. What was sequenced was blood. Receptors were obtained from a man in his fifties or sixties in good health.

J is TRBJ1-4 and V is TRBV6-5; no reliable D call. CDR1 and CDR2 (germline): MNHEY, SVGAGI. The CDR3 length is 15 residues. Between the trimmed V and J ends, which lost 0 bases and 1 base, there was a span of 6 bases. Here the CDR3 reads CASSYSSGTNEKLFF. The CDR3 DNA reads TGTGCCAGCAGTTACTCCTCAGGAACTAATGAAAAACTGTTTTTT.

This clone was seen more than once but under ten times. The V gene is TRBV7-2, the J gene TRBJ2-7, with D possibly TRBD1 on 6 matching bases. CDR3 size: 15 residues. Germline CDR1 and CDR2: SGHTA and FQGNSA. V lost 1 base and J lost 0, with 10 bases in between. DNA for the CDR3: TGTGCCAGCAGCTTAGACAGGGCCCGCTCCTACGAGCAGTACTTC. Residues: CASSLDRARSYEQYF.

The V gene is TRBV18, the J gene TRBJ1-6, with 9 bases that match TRBD1. Germline values: CDR1 KGHSH, CDR2 LQKENI. The trim removed 3 bases at V and 9 bases at J, leaving 15 bases unmatched. This CDR3 comprises 18 residues. CDR3: CASSPGQGSHFGVSPLHF. For the CDR3, the DNA is TGTGCCAGCTCACCGGGACAGGGAAGTCATTTTGGGGTTTCACCCCTCCACTTT.

The chain recombines TRBV7-2 with TRBJ2-5; D may be TRBD2 (5 bases). Germline values: CDR1 SGHTA, CDR2 FQGNSA. V lost 7 bases and J lost 5, with 17 bases in between. The CDR3 sequence is 14 residues long. The CDR3 DNA reads as TGTGCCAGCAAAGGCGGGCAGGCCAGGGAGACCCAGTACTTC. Its protein product is CASKGGQARETQYF.

This chain links TRBV27 with TRBJ2-7, with D perhaps TRBD1 (7 bases). V was clipped by 8 bases and J by 0 bases, with 17 bases between them. Germline V CDR1 and CDR2: MNHEY, SMNVEV (reference sequence). The CDR3 length is 15 residues. CDR3 in amino acids: CASRQAGQLSYEQYF. DNA of the CDR3: TGTGCCAGCCGTCAGGCGGGACAGCTCTCCTACGAGCAGTACTTC.

The chain couples TRBV4-1 to TRBJ2-7; D ambiguous. Trimming removed 0 bases from V and 2 bases from J, with 8 bases in between. In germline, CDR1 is MGHRA, CDR2 YSYEKL. The CDR3 is 14 amino acids. The CDR3: CASSQEAQTYEQYF. The CDR3 coding sequence is TGCGCCAGCAGCCAAGAGGCTCAAACCTACGAGCAGTACTTC.

This clone came up a few times. The chain carries TRBV5-6 and TRBJ2-7; 7 nucleotides line up with TRBD2. CDR3 length: 17 amino acids. Per the germline V gene, CDR1 is SGHDT and CDR2 is YYEEEE. Trimming removed 2 bases from V and 1 base from J; junction bases left unmatched: 12. The CDR3 spells CASSLLSTRGVSYEQYF. The DNA of the CDR3 is TGTGCCAGCAGCTTACTCTCGACTCGGGGGGTTTCCTACGAGCAGTACTTC.

This sequence joins TRBV10-3 and TRBJ1-1; maybe TRBD1 (6 bases). The V gene's germline CDR1 is ENHRY and CDR2 SYGVKD. Trimming took 4 bases from V and 6 from J, leaving 9 bases between them. The CDR3 has 12 amino acids. CDR3 sequence (DNA): TGTGCCATCAGTGGGGGGGGGCCTGAAGCTTTCTTT. This encodes CAISGGGPEAFF.

The rearrangement links TRBV6-5 to TRBJ1-4; D unclear. Germline CDR1 MNHEY, CDR2 SVGAGI. CDR3 length: 15 amino acids. V gave up 5 bases and J gave up 0 bases, with 10 bases separating them. CDR3 in amino acids: CASSRDSATNEKLFF. The DNA of the CDR3 is TGTGCCAGCAGTCGGGATTCTGCAACTAATGAAAAACTGTTTTTT.

V gene TRBV5-1 combines with J gene TRBJ2-5; no clear D. The CDR3 runs 13 residues. Trimming removed 2 bases from V and 2 bases from J, with 7 bases in between. Germline V gene lookup returns CDR1 SGHRS and CDR2 YFSETQ. The CDR3 DNA sequence: TGCGCCAGCAGCTTTTCGTGGCAAGAGACCCAGTACTTC. Its protein is CASSFSWQETQYF.

V gene TRBV6-5 combines with J gene TRBJ2-5, with 9 bases lining up with TRBD1. This CDR3 spans 15 amino acids. The V segment lost 6 bases and the J segment 4 bases; nucleotides outside the gene matches: 9. Germline CDR1 reads MNHEY; CDR2 reads SVGAGI. CDR3: CASRRQGGLGETQYF. CDR3 nucleotides: TGTGCCAGCAGACGACAGGGGGGTCTGGGAGAGACCCAGTACTTC.

The J gene is TRBJ1-1, the V gene TRBV13; D might be TRBD1 (5 bases). CDR1 PRHDT and CDR2 FYEKMQ come from the germline V gene (reference sequence). The ends were cut back, 5 bases at V and 3 bases at J, with 16 bases in the middle. There are 15 residues in the CDR3. DNA of the CDR3: TGTGCCAGCAGCCCCGAAGGGGAGCGGTACACTGAAGCTTTCTTT. Translation: CASSPEGERYTEAFF.

V and J are TRBV9 and TRBJ1-1; D remains ambiguous. The CDR3 consists of 12 residues. Trimming took off 9 bases at V and 5 bases at J, with 14 bases between the two ends. Germline V gives CDR1 SGDLS, CDR2 YYNGEE. CDR3 sequence reads: CATNPLHTEAFF. The CDR3 nucleotides are TGTGCCACCAATCCGTTGCATACTGAAGCTTTCTTT.

V is TRBV10-1 and J is TRBJ2-3, with D perhaps TRBD2 (6 bases). Germline lookup yields CDR1 WNHNN and CDR2 SYGVQD (reference sequence). Trimming shortened V by 6 bases and J by 0 bases, and 16 bases separated the two germline ends. This CDR3 is 16 amino acids long. The CDR3, as DNA: TGCGCCAGCAGCCGCCGGGACTCTTTTAGCACAGATACGCAGTATTTT. As protein: CASSRRDSFSTDTQYF.

The CDR3 sequence is CAWSLLGGYGYTF. The DNA for the CDR3 is TGTGCCTGGAGCCTGTTGGGTGGCTATGGCTACACCTTC. The chain uses TRBV30 and TRBJ1-2; D remains ambiguous. In germline, CDR1 is GTSNPN, CDR2 SVGIG (reference sequence). V was pared by 3 bases and J by 4 bases, with 12 bases between. The CDR3 runs 13 residues.

This sequence joins TRBV24-1 and TRBJ2-1, with 16 bases identical to TRBD2. Germline assignment: CDR1 KGHDR and CDR2 SFDVKD. The V gene end was trimmed by 3 bases and the J gene end by 2 bases; junction bases not matched to a gene: 6. The CDR3 loop spans 19 amino acids. The CDR3 is CATSDAGLAGGPTYNEQFF. The DNA for the CDR3 is TGTGCCACCAGTGATGCGGGACTAGCGGGGGGGCCTACCTACAATGAGCAGTTCTTC.

The DNA for the CDR3 is TGTGCCAGCAGTTTAAGCGGGGGGGTGGGTGAGCAGTTCTTC. This translates into CASSLSGGVGEQFF. This chain connects TRBV6-5 to TRBJ2-1; 10 bases are a match to TRBD2. This CDR3 is built from 14 residues. The V gene's germline CDR1 is MNHEY and CDR2 SVGAGI. V dropped 4 bases and J dropped 9; count of bases not matched to a gene: 6.

V usage is TRBV10-1 and J usage is TRBJ1-1; D ambiguous. Trimming took 5 bases from V and 5 from J, leaving 12 bases between them. Germline V gives CDR1 WNHNN, CDR2 SYGVQD (reference sequence). The CDR3 consists of 13 residues. CDR3 region: CASSPIKDTEAFF. The CDR3 nucleotides are TGCGCCAGCAGTCCCATAAAGGATACTGAAGCTTTCTTT.

The rearrangement joins TRBV7-6 to TRBJ1-5, with TRBD1 matching over 7 bases. V was pared by 5 bases and J by 9 bases, with 7 bases of the junction left unmatched. The CDR3 is 13 amino acids. The germline gives CDR1 SGHVS, CDR2 FNYEAQ. DNA of the CDR3: TGTGCCAGCAGCCTGGACAGGTTCGCGCCCCAGCATTTT. It is translated as CASSLDRFAPQHF.

The chain combines TRBV6-5 with TRBJ1-5; the D is unclear. This CDR3 has 14 amino acids. Trimming removed 4 bases from V and 4 bases from J, with 11 bases in between. The germline V gene has CDR1 MNHEY and CDR2 SVGAGI. The CDR3 sequence: CASSSPRRNQPQHF. For the CDR3, the DNA is TGTGCCAGCAGTTCCCCTCGTAGAAATCAGCCCCAGCATTTT.

The chain has TRBV18 and TRBJ1-4; D is unclear. The germline V and J ends were trimmed by 5 bases and 4 bases, with 8 bases remaining between them. The CDR3 consists of 13 residues. Germline CDR1 KGHSH, CDR2 LQKENI. Written as DNA, the CDR3 is TGTGCCAGCTCATCCCGGGATAATGAAAAACTGTTTTTT. Amino acid sequence: CASSSRDNEKLFF. Looking up the rest from reference TRBV18 and TRBJ1-4 gives the full variable domain: NAGVMQNPRHLVRRRGQEARLRCSPMKGHSHVYWYRQLPEEGLKFMVYLQKENIIDESGMPKERFSAEFPKEGPSILRIQQVVRGDSAAYFCASSSRDNEKLFFGSGTQLSVL.

J is TRBJ1-2 and V is TRBV6-5, with D perhaps TRBD1 (5 bases). The length of the CDR3 is 13 residues. Germline V gives CDR1 MNHEY, CDR2 SVGAGI. V was pared by 3 bases and J by 8 bases, with 13 bases between. In nucleotides, the CDR3 is TGTGCCAGCAGTTATCCAGGGAAGGGGGGCTACACCTTC. This codes for CASSYPGKGGYTF.

This clone showed up just once. V and J are TRBV24-1 and TRBJ1-1; D is uncertain. The CDR3 is made up of 13 amino acids. Deletions cut 7 bases from V and 0 bases from J, with 8 bases between. CDR1 and CDR2 (germline): KGHDR, SFDVKD. CDR3 DNA: TGTGCCACCAGAGATGATATGAACACTGAAGCTTTCTTT. Translation: CATRDDMNTEAFF.

The V and J genes are TRBV5-6 and TRBJ2-7; 12 positions agree with TRBD1. The CDR3 is 15 residues long. Germline trimming cut 3 bases from V and 4 bases from J; bases unmatched to any gene: 5. Germline V lookup: CDR1 SGHDT, CDR2 YYEEEE. CDR3 nucleotide sequence: TGTGCCAGCAGCTATGGGACAGGGGGCTCTTACGAGCAGTACTTC. It translates to CASSYGTGGSYEQYF.

The V and J genes are TRBV5-8 and TRBJ1-2; 7 bases are a match to TRBD1. Trimming removed 4 bases from V and 8 bases from J; junction bases left unmatched: 11. This CDR3 contains 14 residues. Germline CDR1 SGHTS, CDR2 YDEGEE. CDR3 coding DNA: TGTGCCAGCAGCCCCGGACAGGCTAAGTCCGGCTACACCTTC. Amino acids: CASSPGQAKSGYTF.

The chain recombines TRBV6-2 or TRBV6-3 with TRBJ2-5; no reliable D call. CDR1 is MNHEY and CDR2 is SVGEGT in the germline V gene. V lost 5 bases to trimming and J lost 5 bases, with 21 bases between them. The CDR3 is 16 amino acids. CDR3 nucleotide sequence: TGTGCCAGCAGTCGTAGGGCTCTTCGCCCTGGGGAGACCCAGTACTTC. Translation: CASSRRALRPGETQYF.

The chain is built from TRBV7-2 and TRBJ1-1, with D possibly TRBD1 on 5 matching bases. The CDR3 consists of 14 residues. Germline V gene lookup returns CDR1 SGHTA and CDR2 FQGNSA. V was clipped by 3 bases and J by 6 bases, with 14 bases between them. The CDR3 is CASSFPRVGSEAFF. The CDR3 DNA sequence: TGTGCCAGCAGCTTCCCCAGGGTGGGGTCTGAAGCTTTCTTT.

V gene TRBV10-2 combines with J gene TRBJ1-2; 10 bases are shared with TRBD1. CDR3 length equals 14 residues. Trimming cost V 5 bases and J 3 bases; bases outside gene matches: 3. Germline V CDR1 and CDR2: WSHSY, SAAADI. The CDR3, as DNA: TGCGCCAGCAGTACGGGACAGGGGTACTATGGCTACACCTTC. This encodes CASSTGQGYYGYTF.

The chain has TRBV7-2 and TRBJ1-1, with D unresolved. The V gene lost 4 bases and the J gene lost 0 bases, with 6 bases spanning the gap. CDR1 is SGHTA and CDR2 is FQGNSA in the germline V gene. The CDR3 extends over 13 amino acids. DNA of the CDR3: TGTGCCAGCAGCTATCTCATGAACACTGAAGCTTTCTTT. Its protein product is CASSYLMNTEAFF.

Written as DNA, the CDR3 is TGTGCCAGCAGCCCGGGTGAGAACACTGAAGCTTTCTTT. It codes for CASSPGENTEAFF. The gene calls are TRBV6-5 and TRBJ1-1; D ambiguous. The germline gives CDR1 MNHEY, CDR2 SVGAGI. The CDR3 has 13 amino acids. V was pared by 6 bases and J by 1 base, with 9 bases between.